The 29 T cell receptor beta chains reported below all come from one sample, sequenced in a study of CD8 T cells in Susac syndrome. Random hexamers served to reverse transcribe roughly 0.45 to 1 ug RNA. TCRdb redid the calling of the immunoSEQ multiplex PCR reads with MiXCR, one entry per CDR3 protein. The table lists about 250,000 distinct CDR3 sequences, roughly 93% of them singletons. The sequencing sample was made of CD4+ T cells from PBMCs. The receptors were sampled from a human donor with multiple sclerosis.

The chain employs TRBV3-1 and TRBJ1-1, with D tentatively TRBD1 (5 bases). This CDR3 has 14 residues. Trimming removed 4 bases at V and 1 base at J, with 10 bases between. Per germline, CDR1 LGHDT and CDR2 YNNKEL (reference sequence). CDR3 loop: CASSRDSRNTEAFF. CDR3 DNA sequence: TGTGCCAGCAGCCGAGACAGCCGGAACACTGAAGCTTTCTTT.

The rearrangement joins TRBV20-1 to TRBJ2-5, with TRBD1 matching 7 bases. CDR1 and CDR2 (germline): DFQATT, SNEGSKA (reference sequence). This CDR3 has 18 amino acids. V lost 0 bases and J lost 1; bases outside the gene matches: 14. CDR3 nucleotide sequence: TGCAGTGCTAGAGACCCTAGAATGACAGGGCCCCTCCAAGAGACCCAGTACTTC. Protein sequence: CSARDPRMTGPLQETQYF.

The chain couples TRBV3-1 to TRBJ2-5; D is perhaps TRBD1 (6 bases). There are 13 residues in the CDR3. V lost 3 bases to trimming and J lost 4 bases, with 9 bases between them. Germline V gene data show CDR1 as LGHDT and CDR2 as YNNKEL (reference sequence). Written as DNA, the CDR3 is TGTGCCAGCAGCCACAGGGGTTCAGAGACCCAGTACTTC. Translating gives CASSHRGSETQYF.

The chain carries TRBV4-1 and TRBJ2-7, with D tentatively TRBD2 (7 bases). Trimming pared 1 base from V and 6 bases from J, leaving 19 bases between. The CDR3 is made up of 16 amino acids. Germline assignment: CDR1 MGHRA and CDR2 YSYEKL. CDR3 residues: CASSQAVGGGSCEQYV. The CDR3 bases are TGCGCCAGCAGCCAAGCCGTCGGGGGCGGGAGTTGCGAGCAGTACGTC.

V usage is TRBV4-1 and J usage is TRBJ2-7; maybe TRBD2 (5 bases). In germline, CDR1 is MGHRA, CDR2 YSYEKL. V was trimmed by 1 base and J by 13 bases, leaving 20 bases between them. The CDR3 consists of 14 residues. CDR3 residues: CASSQVNHVGSVYF. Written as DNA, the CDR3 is TGCGCCAGCAGCCAAGTCAACCACGTGGGGAGTGTCTACTTC.

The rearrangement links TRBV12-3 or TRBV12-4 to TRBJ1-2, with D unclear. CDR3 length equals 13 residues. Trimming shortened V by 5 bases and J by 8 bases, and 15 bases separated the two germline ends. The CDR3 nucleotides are TGTGCCAGCAGTAGCCGGCCCTCTAGCGGCTACACCTTC. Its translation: CASSSRPSSGYTF.

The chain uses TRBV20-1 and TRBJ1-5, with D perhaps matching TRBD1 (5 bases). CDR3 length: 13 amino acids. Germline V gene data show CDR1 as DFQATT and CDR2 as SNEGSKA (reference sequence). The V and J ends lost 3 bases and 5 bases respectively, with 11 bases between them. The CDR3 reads CSARTTADQPQHF. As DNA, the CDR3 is TGCAGTGCTAGGACGACAGCCGATCAGCCCCAGCATTTT.

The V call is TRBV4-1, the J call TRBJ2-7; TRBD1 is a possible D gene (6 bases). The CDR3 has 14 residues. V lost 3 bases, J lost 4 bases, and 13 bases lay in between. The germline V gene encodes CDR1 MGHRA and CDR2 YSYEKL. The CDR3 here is CASSQTGTPYEQYF. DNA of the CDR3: TGCGCCAGCAGCCAGACCGGGACACCATACGAGCAGTACTTC.

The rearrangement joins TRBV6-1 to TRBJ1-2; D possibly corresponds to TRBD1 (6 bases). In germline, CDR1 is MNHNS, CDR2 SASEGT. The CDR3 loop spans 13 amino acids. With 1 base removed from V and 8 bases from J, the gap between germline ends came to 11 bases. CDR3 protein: CASSEVGDMGYTF. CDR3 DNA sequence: TGTGCCAGCAGTGAAGTGGGGGACATGGGCTACACCTTC.

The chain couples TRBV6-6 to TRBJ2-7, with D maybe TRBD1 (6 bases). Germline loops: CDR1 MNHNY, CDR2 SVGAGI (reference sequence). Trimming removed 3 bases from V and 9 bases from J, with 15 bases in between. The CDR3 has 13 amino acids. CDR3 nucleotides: TGTGCCAGCAGTTATCTGGACTCAGGGGCGCAGTACGTC. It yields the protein CASSYLDSGAQYV.

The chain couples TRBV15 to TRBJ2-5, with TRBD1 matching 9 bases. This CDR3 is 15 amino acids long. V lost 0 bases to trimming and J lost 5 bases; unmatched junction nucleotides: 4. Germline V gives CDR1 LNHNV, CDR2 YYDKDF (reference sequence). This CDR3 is CATSRDGQGRETQYF. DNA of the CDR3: TGTGCCACCAGCAGAGATGGACAGGGGAGGGAGACCCAGTACTTC.

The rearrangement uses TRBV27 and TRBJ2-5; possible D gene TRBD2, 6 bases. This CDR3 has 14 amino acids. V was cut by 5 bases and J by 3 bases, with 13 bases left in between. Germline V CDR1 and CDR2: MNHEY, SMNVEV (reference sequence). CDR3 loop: CASSPGGFEETQYF. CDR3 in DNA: TGTGCCAGCAGTCCCGGGGGATTCGAAGAGACCCAGTACTTC.

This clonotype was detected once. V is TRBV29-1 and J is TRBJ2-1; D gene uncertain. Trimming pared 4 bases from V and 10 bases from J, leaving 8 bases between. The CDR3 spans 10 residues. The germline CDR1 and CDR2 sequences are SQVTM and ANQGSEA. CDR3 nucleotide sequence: TGCAGCGTTGGGGGTGGGGAGCAGTTCTTC. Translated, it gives CSVGGGEQFF.

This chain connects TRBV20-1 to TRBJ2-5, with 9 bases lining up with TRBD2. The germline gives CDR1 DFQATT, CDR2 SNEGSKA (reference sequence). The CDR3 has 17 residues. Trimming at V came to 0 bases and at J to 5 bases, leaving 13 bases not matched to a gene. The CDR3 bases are TGCAGTGCTAGAGACCAACAGCGGGGGGCCCCCGGGGAGACCCAGTACTTC. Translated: CSARDQQRGAPGETQYF.

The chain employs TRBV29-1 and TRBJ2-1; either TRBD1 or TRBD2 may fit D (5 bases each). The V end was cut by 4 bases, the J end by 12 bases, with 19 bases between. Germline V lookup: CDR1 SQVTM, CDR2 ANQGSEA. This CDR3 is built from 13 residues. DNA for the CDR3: TGCAGCGTTGGCCAGACCGGGACCCCAGCGCAGTTCTTC. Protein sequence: CSVGQTGTPAQFF.

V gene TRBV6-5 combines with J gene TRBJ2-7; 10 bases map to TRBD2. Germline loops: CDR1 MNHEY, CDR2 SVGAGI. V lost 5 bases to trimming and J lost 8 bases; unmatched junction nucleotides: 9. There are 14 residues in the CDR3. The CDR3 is CASSLRASGSKQYV. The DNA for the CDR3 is TGTGCCAGCAGTCTTAGGGCTAGCGGGAGCAAGCAGTACGTC.

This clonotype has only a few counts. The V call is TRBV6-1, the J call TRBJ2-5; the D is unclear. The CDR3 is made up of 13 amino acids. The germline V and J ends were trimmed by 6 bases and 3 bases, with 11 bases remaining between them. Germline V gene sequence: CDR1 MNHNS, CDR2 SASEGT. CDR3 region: CASRGYGKETQYF. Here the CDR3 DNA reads TGTGCCAGCAGGGGGTACGGAAAAGAGACCCAGTACTTC.

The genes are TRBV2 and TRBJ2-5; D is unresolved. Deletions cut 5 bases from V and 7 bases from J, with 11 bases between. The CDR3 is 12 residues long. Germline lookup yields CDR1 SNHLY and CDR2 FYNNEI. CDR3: CASSLVLGTQYF. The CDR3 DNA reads TGTGCCAGCAGTTTGGTTCTGGGGACCCAGTACTTC.

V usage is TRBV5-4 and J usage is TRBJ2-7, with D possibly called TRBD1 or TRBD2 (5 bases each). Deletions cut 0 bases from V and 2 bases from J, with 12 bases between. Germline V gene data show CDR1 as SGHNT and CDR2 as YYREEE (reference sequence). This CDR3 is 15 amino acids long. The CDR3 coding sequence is TGTGCCAGCAGCTTGGCCGGGGCCCCAGCCTACGAGCAGTACTTC. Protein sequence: CASSLAGAPAYEQYF.

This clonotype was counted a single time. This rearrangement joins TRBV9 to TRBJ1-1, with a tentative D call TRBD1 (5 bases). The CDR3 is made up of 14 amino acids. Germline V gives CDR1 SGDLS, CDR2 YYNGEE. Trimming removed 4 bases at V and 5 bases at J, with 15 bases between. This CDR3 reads CASSSQSGGTEAFF. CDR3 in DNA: TGTGCCAGCAGCTCCCAGTCCGGGGGAACTGAAGCTTTCTTT.

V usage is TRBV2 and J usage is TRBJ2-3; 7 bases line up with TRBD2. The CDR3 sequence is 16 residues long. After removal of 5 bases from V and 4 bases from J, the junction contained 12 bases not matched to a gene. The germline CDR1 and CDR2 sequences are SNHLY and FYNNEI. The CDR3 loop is CASSPWGGVSADTQYF. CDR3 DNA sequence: TGTGCCAGCAGTCCTTGGGGGGGGGTTTCGGCAGATACGCAGTATTTT.

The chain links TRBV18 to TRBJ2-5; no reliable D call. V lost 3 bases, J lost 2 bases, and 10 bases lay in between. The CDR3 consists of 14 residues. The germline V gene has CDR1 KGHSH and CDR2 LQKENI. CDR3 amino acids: CASSPRSGQETQYF. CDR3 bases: TGTGCCAGCTCACCTCGGTCCGGGCAAGAGACCCAGTACTTC.

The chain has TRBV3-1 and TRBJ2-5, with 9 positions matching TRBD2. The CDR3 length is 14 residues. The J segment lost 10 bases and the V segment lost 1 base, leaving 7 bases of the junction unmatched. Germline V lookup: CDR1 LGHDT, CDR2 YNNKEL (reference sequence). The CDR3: CASSQVASGNNQYF. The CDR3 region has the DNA TGTGCCAGCAGCCAAGTGGCTAGCGGGAATAACCAGTACTTC.

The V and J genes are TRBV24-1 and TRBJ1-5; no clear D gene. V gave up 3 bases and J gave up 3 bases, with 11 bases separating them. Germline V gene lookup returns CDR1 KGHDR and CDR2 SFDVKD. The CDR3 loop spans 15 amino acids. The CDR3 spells CATSDRTKANQPQHF. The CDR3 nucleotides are TGTGCCACCAGTGATCGAACTAAGGCCAATCAGCCCCAGCATTTT.

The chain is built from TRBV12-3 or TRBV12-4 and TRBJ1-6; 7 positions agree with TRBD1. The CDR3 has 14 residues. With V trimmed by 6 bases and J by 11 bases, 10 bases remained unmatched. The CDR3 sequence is CASRPTGANPPLHF. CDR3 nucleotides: TGTGCCAGCAGGCCTACAGGGGCGAATCCACCCCTCCACTTT.

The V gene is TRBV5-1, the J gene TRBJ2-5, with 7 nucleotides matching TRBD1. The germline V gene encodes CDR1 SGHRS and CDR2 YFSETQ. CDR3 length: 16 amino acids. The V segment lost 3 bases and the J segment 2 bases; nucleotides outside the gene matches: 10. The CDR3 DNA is TGCGCCAGCAGCTCAACCGGGACAGTACAACAAGAGACCCAGTACTTC. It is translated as CASSSTGTVQQETQYF.

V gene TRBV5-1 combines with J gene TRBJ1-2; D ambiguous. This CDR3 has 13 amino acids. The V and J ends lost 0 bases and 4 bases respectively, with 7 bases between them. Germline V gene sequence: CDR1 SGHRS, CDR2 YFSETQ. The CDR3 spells CASSLDGGYGYTF. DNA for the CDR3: TGCGCCAGCAGCTTGGACGGCGGCTATGGCTACACCTTC.

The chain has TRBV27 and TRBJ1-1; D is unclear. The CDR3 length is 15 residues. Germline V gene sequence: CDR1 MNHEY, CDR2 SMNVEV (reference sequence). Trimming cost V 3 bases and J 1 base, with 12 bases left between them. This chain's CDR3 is CASSFYPVQNTEAFF. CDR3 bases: TGTGCCAGCAGTTTTTACCCTGTCCAGAACACTGAAGCTTTCTTT.

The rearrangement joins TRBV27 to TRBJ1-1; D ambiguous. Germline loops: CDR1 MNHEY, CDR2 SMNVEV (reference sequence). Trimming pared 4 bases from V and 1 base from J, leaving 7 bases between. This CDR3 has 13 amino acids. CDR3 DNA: TGTGCCAGCAGTTGGTCTCCGAACACTGAAGCTTTCTTT. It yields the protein CASSWSPNTEAFF.